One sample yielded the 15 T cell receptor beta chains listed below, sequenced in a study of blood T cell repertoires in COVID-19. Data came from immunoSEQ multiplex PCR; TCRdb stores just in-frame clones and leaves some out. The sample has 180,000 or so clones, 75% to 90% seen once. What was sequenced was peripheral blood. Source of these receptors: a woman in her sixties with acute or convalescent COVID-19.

CDR3 sequence (DNA): TGCGCCAGCAGCTTGGATCCGGGACAGGCGACCGAGACCCAGTACTTC. It codes for CASSLDPGQATETQYF. The chain couples TRBV5-1 to TRBJ2-5, with TRBD1 matching over 8 bases. Losses at the gene ends were 0 bases for V and 5 bases for J; bases not matched to a gene: 9. Germline CDR1 SGHRS, CDR2 YFSETQ. The CDR3 loop spans 16 amino acids.

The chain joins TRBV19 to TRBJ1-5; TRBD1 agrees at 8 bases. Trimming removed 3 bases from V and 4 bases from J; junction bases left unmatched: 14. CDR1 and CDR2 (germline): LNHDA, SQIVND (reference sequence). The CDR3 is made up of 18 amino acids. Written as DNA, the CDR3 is TGTGCCAGTAGTATTCAGGCGGGGACAGGAGGGAGAAATCAGCCCCAGCATTTT. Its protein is CASSIQAGTGGRNQPQHF.

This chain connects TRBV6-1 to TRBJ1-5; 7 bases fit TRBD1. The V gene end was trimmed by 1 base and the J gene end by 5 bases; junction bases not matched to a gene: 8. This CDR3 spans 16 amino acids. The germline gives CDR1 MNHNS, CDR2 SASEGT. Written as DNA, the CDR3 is TGTGCCAGCAGTGAAGGGCCCGGGACAGCTGATCAGCCCCAGCATTTT. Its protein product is CASSEGPGTADQPQHF.

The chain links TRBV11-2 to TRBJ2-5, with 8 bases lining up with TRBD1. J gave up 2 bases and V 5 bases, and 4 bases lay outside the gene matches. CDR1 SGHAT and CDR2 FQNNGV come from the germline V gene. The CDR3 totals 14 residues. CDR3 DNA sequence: TGTGCCAGCAGCCTACAGGGGGGACAAGAGACCCAGTACTTC. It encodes CASSLQGGQETQYF.

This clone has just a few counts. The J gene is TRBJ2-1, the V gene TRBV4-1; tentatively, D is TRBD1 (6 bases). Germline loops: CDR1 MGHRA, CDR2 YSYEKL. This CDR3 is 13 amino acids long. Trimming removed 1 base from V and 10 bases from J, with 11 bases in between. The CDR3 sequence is CASSQARQGEQFF. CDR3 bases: TGCGCCAGCAGCCAAGCGCGTCAGGGGGAGCAGTTCTTC.

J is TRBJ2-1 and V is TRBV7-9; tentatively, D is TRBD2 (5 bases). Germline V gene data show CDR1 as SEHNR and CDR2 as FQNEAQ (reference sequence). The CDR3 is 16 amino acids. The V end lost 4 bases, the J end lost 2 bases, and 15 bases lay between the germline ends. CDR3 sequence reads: CASSYYSVGTYNEQFF. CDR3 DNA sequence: TGTGCCAGCAGCTATTATAGCGTTGGGACCTACAATGAGCAGTTCTTC.

CDR3 amino acids: CASTARGLTNTEAFF. CDR3 sequence (DNA): TGTGCCAGTACGGCAAGGGGGCTGACGAACACTGAAGCTTTCTTT. The genes are TRBV19 and TRBJ1-1, with 7 bases identical to TRBD1. V was pared by 7 bases and J by 1 base, with 9 bases of the junction left unmatched. This CDR3 contains 15 residues. CDR1 and CDR2 (germline): LNHDA, SQIVND (reference sequence).

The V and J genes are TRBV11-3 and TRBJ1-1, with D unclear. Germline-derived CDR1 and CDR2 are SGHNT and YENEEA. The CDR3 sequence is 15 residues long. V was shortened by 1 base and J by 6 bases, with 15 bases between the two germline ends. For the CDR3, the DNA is TGTGCCAGCAGCTTAGGCCCCGAGGGTGGATCTGAAGCTTTCTTT. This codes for CASSLGPEGGSEAFF.

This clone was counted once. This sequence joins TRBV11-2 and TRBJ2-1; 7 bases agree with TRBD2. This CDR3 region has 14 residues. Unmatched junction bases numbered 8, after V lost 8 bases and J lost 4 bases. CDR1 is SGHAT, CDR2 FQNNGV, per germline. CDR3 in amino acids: CASGRLALYNEQFF. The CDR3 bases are TGTGCCAGCGGAAGACTAGCTCTTTACAATGAGCAGTTCTTC.

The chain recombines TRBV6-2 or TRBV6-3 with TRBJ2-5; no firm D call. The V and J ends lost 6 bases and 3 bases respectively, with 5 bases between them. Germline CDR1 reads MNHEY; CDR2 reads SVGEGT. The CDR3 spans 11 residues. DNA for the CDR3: TGTGCCAGCAGCCTCGAAGAGACCCAGTACTTC. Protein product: CASSLEETQYF.

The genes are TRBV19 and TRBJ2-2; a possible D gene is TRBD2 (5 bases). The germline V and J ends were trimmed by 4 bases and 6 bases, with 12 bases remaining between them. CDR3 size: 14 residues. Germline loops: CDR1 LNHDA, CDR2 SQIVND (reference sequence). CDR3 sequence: CASSTTRFSGELFF. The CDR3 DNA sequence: TGTGCCAGTAGTACCACTAGATTTTCCGGGGAGCTGTTTTTT.

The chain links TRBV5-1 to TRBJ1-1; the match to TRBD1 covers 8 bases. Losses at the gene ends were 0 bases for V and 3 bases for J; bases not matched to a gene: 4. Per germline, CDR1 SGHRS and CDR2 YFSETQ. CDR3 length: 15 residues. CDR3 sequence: CASSLEVTGDTEAFF. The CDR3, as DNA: TGCGCCAGCAGCTTGGAGGTGACAGGGGACACTGAAGCTTTCTTT.

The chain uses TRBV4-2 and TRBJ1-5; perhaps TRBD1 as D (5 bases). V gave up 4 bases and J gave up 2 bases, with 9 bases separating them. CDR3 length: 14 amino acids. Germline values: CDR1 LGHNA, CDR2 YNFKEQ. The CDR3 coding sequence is TGTGCCAGCAGCCCCGACAGAGGCAATCAGCCCCAGCATTTT. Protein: CASSPDRGNQPQHF.

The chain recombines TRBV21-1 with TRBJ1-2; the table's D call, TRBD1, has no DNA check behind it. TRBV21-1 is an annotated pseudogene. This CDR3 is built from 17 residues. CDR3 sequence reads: CASSKDFTGGVTYGYTF. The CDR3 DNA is TGTGCCAGCAGCAAGGACTTTACAGGGGGCGTTACTTATGGCTACACCTTC.

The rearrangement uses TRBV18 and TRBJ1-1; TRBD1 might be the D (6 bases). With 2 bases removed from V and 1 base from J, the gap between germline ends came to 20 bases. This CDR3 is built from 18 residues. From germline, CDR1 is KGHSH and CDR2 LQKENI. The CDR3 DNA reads TGTGCCAGCTCACCATTCCAGGTATCTGGGACAAGGAACACTGAAGCTTTCTTT. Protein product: CASSPFQVSGTRNTEAFF.